The clone carrying this TCR beta chain was seen only once. Antigen specificity is unknown. Any patient presenting with uncontrolled infection, other autoimmune disease, pregnancy or lactation was left out. This sample was taken from a study of T cells in Graves' hyperthyroidism and ophthalmopathy. Background on the study: At the time of initial diagnosis and before any treatment, peripheral blood was collected. Study-wide findings and caveats: Separation of ophthalmopathy from stable hyperthyroidism was achieved by a 13 V-J model. Ophthalmopathy, as predicted by the model, came a median 6.5 months after the prediction.

The CDR3 has 14 amino acids. Germline loops: CDR1 SGHAT, CDR2 FQNNGV. V was clipped by 6 bases and J by 4 bases, with 15 bases between them. Amplification targeted TCR beta CDR3 regions from RNA transcripts. The TCR CDR3 first-round RT-PCR relied on the HTBI primer set. TCRdb processed the multiplex PCR reads anew with MiXCR; each CDR3 protein has one entry. The data hold a few hundred thousand distinct CDR3 sequences, with roughly 17% observed a single time. The sequenced material came from blood. The clonotype originates from a woman aged 18-35 years with Graves' ophthalmopathy. The rearrangement joins TRBV11-2 to TRBJ1-2; TRBD1 is a possible D gene (5 bases). The DNA of the CDR3 is TGTGCCAGCAGAGGGGCGGGGCAGAGCTATGGCTACACCTTC. Its protein product is CASRGAGQSYGYTF.